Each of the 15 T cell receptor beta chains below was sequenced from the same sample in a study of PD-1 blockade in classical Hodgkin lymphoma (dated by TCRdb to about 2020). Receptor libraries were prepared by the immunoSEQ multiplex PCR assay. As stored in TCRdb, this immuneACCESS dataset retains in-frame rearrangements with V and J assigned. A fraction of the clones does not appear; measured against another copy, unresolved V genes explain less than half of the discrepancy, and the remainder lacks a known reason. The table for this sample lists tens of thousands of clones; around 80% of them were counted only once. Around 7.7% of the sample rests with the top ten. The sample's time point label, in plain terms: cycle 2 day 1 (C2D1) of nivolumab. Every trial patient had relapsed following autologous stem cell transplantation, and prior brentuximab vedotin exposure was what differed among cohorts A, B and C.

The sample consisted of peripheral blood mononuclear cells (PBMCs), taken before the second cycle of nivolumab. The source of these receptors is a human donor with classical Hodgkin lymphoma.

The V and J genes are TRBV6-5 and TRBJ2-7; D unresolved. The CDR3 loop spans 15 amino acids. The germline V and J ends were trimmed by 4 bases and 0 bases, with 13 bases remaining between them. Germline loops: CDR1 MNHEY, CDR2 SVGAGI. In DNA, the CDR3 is TGTGCCAGCAGTTCCTCCCTATCATCCTCCTACGAGCAGTACTTC. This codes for CASSSSLSSSYEQYF.

This CDR3 is CAISSGGADTQYF. The CDR3 region has the DNA TGTGCCATCAGTAGCGGGGGGGCGGATACGCAGTATTTT. The rearrangement uses TRBV10-3 and TRBJ2-3, with TRBD2 matching 10 bases. Looked up from germline, CDR1 is ENHRY and CDR2 is SYGVKD. Germline trimming cut 5 bases from V and 6 bases from J; bases unmatched to any gene: 2. This CDR3 has 13 residues.

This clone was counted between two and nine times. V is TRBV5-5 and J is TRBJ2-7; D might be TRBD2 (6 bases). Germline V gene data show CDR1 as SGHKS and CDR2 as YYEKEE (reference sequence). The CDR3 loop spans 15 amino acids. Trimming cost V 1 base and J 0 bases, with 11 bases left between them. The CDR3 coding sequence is TGTGCCAGCAGCTTGAGTAGCGGACCCTCCTACGAGCAGTACTTC. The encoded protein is CASSLSSGPSYEQYF.

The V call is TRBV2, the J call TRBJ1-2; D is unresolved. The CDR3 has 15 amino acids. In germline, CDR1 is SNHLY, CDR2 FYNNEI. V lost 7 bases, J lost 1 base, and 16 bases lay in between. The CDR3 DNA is TGTGCCAGCACAGAAGGAGGAGTATTTAACTATGGCTACACCTTC. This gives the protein CASTEGGVFNYGYTF.

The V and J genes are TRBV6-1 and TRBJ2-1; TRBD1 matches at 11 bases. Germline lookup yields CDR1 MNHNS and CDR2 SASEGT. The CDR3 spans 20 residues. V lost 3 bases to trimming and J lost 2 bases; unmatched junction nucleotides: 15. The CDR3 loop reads CASSDPGQGVGGGPYNEQFF. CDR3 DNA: TGTGCCAGCAGTGACCCGGGACAGGGGGTTGGAGGGGGCCCCTACAATGAGCAGTTCTTC.

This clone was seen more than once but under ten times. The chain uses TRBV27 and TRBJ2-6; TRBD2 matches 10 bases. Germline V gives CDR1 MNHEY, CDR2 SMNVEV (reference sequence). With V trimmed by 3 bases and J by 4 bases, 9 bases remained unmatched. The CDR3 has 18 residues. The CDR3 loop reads CASSFFKGLASGANVLTF. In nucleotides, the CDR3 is TGTGCCAGCAGTTTCTTCAAGGGACTAGCGAGCGGGGCCAACGTCCTGACTTTC. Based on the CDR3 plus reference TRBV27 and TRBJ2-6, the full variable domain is EAQVTQNPRYLITVTGKKLTVTCSQNMNHEYMSWYRQDPGLGLRQIYYSMNVEVTDKGDVPEGYKVSRKEKRNFPLILESPSPNQTSLYFCASSFFKGLASGANVLTFGAGSRLTVL.

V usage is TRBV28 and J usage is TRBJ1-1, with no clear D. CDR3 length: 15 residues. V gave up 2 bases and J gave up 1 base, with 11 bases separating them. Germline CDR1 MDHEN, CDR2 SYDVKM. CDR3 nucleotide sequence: TGTGCCAGCAGTTTAGAGTCCTATCGGAACACTGAAGCTTTCTTT. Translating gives CASSLESYRNTEAFF.

For the CDR3, the DNA is TGTGCCACCCTTAGCGGGGGGGATGTCTACAATGAGCAGTTCTTC. As protein: CATLSGGDVYNEQFF. V gene TRBV10-3 combines with J gene TRBJ2-1; 11 bases fit TRBD2. The CDR3 is 15 amino acids. Looked up from germline, CDR1 is ENHRY and CDR2 is SYGVKD. With 10 bases clipped from V and 3 bases from J, the junction kept 8 bases outside the gene matches.

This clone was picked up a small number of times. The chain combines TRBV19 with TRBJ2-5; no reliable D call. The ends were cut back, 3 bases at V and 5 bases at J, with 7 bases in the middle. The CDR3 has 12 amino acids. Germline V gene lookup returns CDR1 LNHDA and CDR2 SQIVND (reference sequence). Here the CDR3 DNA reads TGTGCCAGTAGTATGGGCAGGGAGACCCAGTACTTC. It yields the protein CASSMGRETQYF.

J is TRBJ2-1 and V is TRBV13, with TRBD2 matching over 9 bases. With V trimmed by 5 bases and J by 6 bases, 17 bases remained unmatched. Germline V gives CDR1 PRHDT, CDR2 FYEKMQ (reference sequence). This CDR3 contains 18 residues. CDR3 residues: CASSIQSASSGAINEQFF. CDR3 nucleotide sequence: TGTGCCAGCAGCATCCAAAGCGCCTCTAGCGGGGCTATCAATGAGCAGTTCTTC.

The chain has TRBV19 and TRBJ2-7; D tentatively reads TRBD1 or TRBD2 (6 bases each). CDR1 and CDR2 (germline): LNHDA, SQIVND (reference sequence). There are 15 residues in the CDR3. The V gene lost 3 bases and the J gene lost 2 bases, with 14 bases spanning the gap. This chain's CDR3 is CASSILSGAPYEQYF. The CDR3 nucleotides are TGTGCCAGTAGTATTCTTTCGGGGGCCCCCTACGAGCAGTACTTC.

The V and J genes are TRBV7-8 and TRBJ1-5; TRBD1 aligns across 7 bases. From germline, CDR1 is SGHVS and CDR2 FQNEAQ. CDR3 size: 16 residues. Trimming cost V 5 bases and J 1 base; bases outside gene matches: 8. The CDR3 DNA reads TGTGCCAGCAGCCCCCAAGACAGGGACAGCAATCAGCCCCAGCATTTT. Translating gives CASSPQDRDSNQPQHF.

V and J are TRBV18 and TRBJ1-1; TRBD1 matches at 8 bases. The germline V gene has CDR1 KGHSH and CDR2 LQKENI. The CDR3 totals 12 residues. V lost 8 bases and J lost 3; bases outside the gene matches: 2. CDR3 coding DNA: TGTGCCAGCATGACAGGGGACACTGAAGCTTTCTTT. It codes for CASMTGDTEAFF.

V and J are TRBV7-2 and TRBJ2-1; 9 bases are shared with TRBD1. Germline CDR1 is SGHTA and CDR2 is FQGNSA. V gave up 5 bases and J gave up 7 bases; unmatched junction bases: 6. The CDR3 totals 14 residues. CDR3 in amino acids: CASSDRGVGNEQFF. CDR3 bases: TGTGCCAGCAGCGACAGGGGGGTGGGAAATGAGCAGTTCTTC.

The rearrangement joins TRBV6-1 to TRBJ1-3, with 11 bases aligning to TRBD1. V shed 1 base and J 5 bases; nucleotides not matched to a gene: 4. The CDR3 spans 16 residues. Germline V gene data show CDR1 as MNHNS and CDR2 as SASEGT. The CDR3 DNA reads TGTGCCAGCAGTGAAGGGACAGGGGGCGGGAGAAACACCATATATTTT. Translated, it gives CASSEGTGGGRNTIYF.